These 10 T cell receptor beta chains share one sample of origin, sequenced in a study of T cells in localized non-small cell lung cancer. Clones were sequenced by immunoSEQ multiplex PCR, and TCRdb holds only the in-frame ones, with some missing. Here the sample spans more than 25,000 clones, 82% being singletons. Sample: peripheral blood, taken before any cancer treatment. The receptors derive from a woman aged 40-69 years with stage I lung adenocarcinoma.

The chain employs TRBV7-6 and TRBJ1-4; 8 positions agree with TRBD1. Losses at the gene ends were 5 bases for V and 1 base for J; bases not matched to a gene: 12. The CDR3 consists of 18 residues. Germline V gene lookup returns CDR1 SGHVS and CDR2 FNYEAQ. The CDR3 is CASSPDRGLVLTNEKLFF. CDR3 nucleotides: TGTGCCAGCAGCCCCGACAGGGGTTTGGTTTTAACTAATGAAAAACTGTTTTTT.

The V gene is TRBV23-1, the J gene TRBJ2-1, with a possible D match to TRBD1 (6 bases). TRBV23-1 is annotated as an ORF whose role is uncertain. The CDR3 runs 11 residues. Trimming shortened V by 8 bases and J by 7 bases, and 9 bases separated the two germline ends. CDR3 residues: CASRRGNEQFF. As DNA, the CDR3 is TGCGCCAGCCGCAGGGGAAATGAGCAGTTCTTC.

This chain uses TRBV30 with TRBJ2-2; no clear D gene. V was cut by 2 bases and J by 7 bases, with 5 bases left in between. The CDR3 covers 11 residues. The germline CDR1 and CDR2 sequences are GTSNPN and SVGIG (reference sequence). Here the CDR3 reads CAWSLGGELFF. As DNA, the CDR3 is TGTGCCTGGAGTCTAGGCGGGGAGCTGTTTTTT.

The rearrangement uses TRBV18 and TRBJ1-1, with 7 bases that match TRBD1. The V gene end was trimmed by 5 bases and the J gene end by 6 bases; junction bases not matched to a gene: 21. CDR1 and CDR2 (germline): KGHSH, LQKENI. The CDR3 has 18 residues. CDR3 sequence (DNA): TGTGCCAGCTCAACGGACGGGGCGCCGGGACAGCTTTTTGCTGAAGCTTTCTTT. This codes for CASSTDGAPGQLFAEAFF.

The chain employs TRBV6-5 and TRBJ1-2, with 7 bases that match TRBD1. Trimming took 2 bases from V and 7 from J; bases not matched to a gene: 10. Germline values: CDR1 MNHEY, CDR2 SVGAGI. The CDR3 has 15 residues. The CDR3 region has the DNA TGTGCCAGCAGTTACACTGAACAGGGGAGTAGTGGCTACACCTTC. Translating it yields CASSYTEQGSSGYTF.

CDR3 loop: CASSLRGSGYTF. In DNA form, the CDR3 reads TGTGCCAGCAGCTTGAGGGGGTCTGGCTACACCTTC. The J gene is TRBJ1-2, the V gene TRBV5-4, with D maybe TRBD1 (6 bases). V was cut by 1 base and J by 7 bases, with 8 bases left in between. The CDR3 covers 12 residues. Per germline, CDR1 SGHNT and CDR2 YYREEE (reference sequence).

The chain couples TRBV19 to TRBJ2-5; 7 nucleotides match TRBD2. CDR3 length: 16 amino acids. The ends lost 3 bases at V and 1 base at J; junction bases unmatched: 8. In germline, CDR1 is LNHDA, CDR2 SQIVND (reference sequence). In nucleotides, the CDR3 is TGTGCCAGTAGTATGTCCAGCGGGGCTCCCCAAGAGACCCAGTACTTC. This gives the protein CASSMSSGAPQETQYF. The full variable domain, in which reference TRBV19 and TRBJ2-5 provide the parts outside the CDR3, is DGGITQSPKYLFRKEGQNVTLSCEQNLNHDAMYWYRQDPGQGLRLIYYSQIVNDFQKGDIAEGYSVSREKKESFPLTVTSAQKNPTAFYLCASSMSSGAPQETQYFGPGTRLLVL.

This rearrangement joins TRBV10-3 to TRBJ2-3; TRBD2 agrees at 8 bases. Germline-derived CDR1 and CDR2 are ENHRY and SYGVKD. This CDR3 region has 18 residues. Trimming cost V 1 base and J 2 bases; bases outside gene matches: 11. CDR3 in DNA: TGTGCCATCAGTGAGTTCCTTCCCGGGACTAGTGTCACAGATACGCAGTATTTT. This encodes CAISEFLPGTSVTDTQYF.

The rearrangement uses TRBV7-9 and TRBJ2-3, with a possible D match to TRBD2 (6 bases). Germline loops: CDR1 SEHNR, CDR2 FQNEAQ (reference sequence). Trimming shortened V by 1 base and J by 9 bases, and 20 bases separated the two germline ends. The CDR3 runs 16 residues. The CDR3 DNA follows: TGTGCCAGCAGCTTAGAGTGGAATCTAGGCGGGGAGACGCAGTATTTT. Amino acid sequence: CASSLEWNLGGETQYF.

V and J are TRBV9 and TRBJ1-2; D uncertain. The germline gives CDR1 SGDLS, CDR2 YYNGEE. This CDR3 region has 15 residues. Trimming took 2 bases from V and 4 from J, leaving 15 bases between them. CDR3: CASSVRPFLSYGYTF. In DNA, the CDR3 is TGTGCCAGCAGCGTCCGGCCCTTCCTGTCCTATGGCTACACCTTC.